This TCR beta chain came from a study of identical twins' blood T cells. Study observations and caveats: Top TCRbeta clonotypes were shared more with twin than unrelated donors.

There are many counts of this clonotype. What it recognizes is unknown. CDR1 is GTSNPN, CDR2 SVGIG, per germline (reference sequence). There are 16 residues in the CDR3. Trimming at V came to 0 bases and at J to 5 bases, leaving 10 bases not matched to a gene. One entry per CDR3 protein results from TCRdb running MiXCR on the 5' RACE reads. This sample has a few hundred thousand distinct CDR3 sequences; roughly 28% occur once, and the top ten carry around 5.6%. This chain links TRBV30 with TRBJ1-3, with 7 bases identical to TRBD1. This clonotype was obtained from a woman aged 18-55 years in good health. The specimen sequenced was PBMCs. DNA of the CDR3: TGTGCCTGGAGTGTACTTTTAGGGGGCGGACGAAACACCATATATTTT. Protein product: CAWSVLLGGGRNTIYF.